One sample yielded the 28 T cell receptor beta chains listed below, sequenced in a study of glioma-infiltrating T cells after dendritic cell vaccination. Repertoires were generated with immunoSEQ multiplex PCR, while TCRdb's copy carries only in-frame clones and drops some. The sample has about 92,000 clones, 70% to 90% seen once. This material consisted of blood, taken before dendritic cell vaccination. The receptors come from a human donor with glioblastoma.

The J gene is TRBJ1-5, the V gene TRBV6-6; no clear D. Looked up from germline, CDR1 is MNHNY and CDR2 is SVGAGI (reference sequence). The CDR3 has 16 residues. V lost 1 base and J lost 3, with 13 bases in between. The CDR3, as DNA: TGTGCCAGCAGTTACTTTTCCGTTGGCACCAATCAGCCCCAGCATTTT. It is translated as CASSYFSVGTNQPQHF.

V gene TRBV28 combines with J gene TRBJ1-1; weak D call: TRBD1 (6 bases). Germline-derived CDR1 and CDR2 are MDHEN and SYDVKM. V was clipped by 2 bases and J by 1 base, with 8 bases between them. The CDR3 has 14 residues. The CDR3 spells CASSLTGRNTEAFF. The CDR3 bases are TGTGCCAGCAGTTTAACAGGGAGGAACACTGAAGCTTTCTTT.

The chain has TRBV4-3 and TRBJ2-7; 9 bases align to TRBD1. Looked up from germline, CDR1 is LGHNA and CDR2 is YSLEER. V shed 0 bases and J 5 bases; nucleotides not matched to a gene: 8. The CDR3 totals 16 residues. The CDR3 sequence is CASSQDGGTGLDEQYF. The CDR3 nucleotides read TGCGCCAGCAGCCAAGATGGGGGGACAGGGCTCGACGAGCAGTACTTC.

This rearrangement joins TRBV10-2 to TRBJ2-3; tentative D call: TRBD2 (6 bases). The CDR3 is made up of 16 amino acids. Germline V gives CDR1 WSHSY, CDR2 SAAADI. V lost 6 bases and J lost 4, with 20 bases in between. CDR3 region: CASSPRSGLMADTQYF. The CDR3, as DNA: TGCGCCAGCAGCCCCCGATCGGGACTCATGGCAGATACGCAGTATTTT.

The chain links TRBV9 to TRBJ2-7; D remains unclear. This CDR3 is built from 16 residues. V lost 4 bases and J lost 2, with 19 bases in between. The germline gives CDR1 SGDLS, CDR2 YYNGEE. CDR3 bases: TGTGCCAGCAGCCCCTCCGGGTCACCTACGGCCTACGAGCAGTACTTC. As protein: CASSPSGSPTAYEQYF.

V usage is TRBV7-9 and J usage is TRBJ2-7; 8 bases fit TRBD2. The germline V gene encodes CDR1 SEHNR and CDR2 FQNEAQ (reference sequence). The J segment lost 2 bases and the V segment lost 4 bases, leaving 10 bases of the junction unmatched. This CDR3 has 16 amino acids. The CDR3 reads CASSWTTSALTYEQYF. CDR3 DNA: TGTGCCAGCAGCTGGACGACTAGCGCGCTGACCTACGAGCAGTACTTC.

The chain combines TRBV5-8 with TRBJ2-7; tentative D call: TRBD1 (6 bases). The CDR3 has 15 residues. Looked up from germline, CDR1 is SGHTS and CDR2 is YDEGEE. Trimming removed 4 bases from V and 2 bases from J, with 16 bases in between. Here the CDR3 reads CASSGVQGFPYEQYF. CDR3 coding DNA: TGTGCCAGCAGCGGGGTGCAGGGGTTTCCCTACGAGCAGTACTTC.

This chain connects TRBV19 to TRBJ1-1; 7 nucleotides align to TRBD1. Germline V gene data show CDR1 as LNHDA and CDR2 as SQIVND (reference sequence). V shed 4 bases and J 1 base; nucleotides not matched to a gene: 12. The CDR3 has 17 amino acids. DNA for the CDR3: TGTGCCAGTAGTAGGGCTTGGACAGGCACAACGAACACTGAAGCTTTCTTT. It is translated as CASSRAWTGTTNTEAFF. The whole variable domain, remainder taken from reference TRBV19 and TRBJ1-1, is DGGITQSPKYLFRKEGQNVTLSCEQNLNHDAMYWYRQDPGQGLRLIYYSQIVNDFQKGDIAEGYSVSREKKESFPLTVTSAQKNPTAFYLCASSRAWTGTTNTEAFFGQGTRLTVV.

The CDR3 nucleotides read TGCGCCAGCAGCCAACAACAGGGGGCCCTCTCTGGAAACACCATATATTTT. It codes for CASSQQQGALSGNTIYF. The rearrangement uses TRBV4-1 and TRBJ1-3, with 9 bases identical to TRBD1. V was pared by 2 bases and J by 0 bases, with 5 bases of the junction left unmatched. The germline CDR1 and CDR2 sequences are MGHRA and YSYEKL. CDR3 size: 17 residues.

The CDR3 sequence: CASSYSPGTLLETQYF. DNA of the CDR3: TGTGCCAGCAGTTACTCCCCCGGGACATTGCTGGAGACCCAGTACTTC. The chain links TRBV6-5 to TRBJ2-5, with D possibly being TRBD1 (6 bases). This CDR3 contains 16 residues. CDR1 is MNHEY, CDR2 SVGAGI, per germline. Trimming stripped 0 bases from V and 5 bases from J, with 16 bases between.

Only one count was recorded for this clone. The chain is built from TRBV9 and TRBJ1-2; 9 bases are shared with TRBD1. Germline CDR1 is SGDLS and CDR2 is YYNGEE. This CDR3 is 14 amino acids long. With V trimmed by 4 bases and J by 3 bases, 4 bases remained unmatched. CDR3 loop: CASSPRTGDYGYTF. For the CDR3, the DNA is TGTGCCAGCAGCCCCCGGACAGGGGACTATGGCTACACCTTC. The full variable domain, in which reference TRBV9 and TRBJ1-2 provide the parts outside the CDR3, is DSGVTQTPKHLITATGQRVTLRCSPRSGDLSVYWYQQSLDQGLQFLIQYYNGEERAKGNILERFSAQQFPDLHSELNLSSLELGDSALYFCASSPRTGDYGYTFGSGTRLTVV.

The chain recombines TRBV29-1 with TRBJ2-7; a weak D match, TRBD1 (6 bases). The length of the CDR3 is 13 residues. Per the germline V gene, CDR1 is SQVTM and CDR2 is ANQGSEA. V lost 6 bases and J lost 0, with 12 bases in between. The DNA for the CDR3 is TGCAGCGTACCGGGACATGGCTCCTACGAGCAGTACTTC. Translation: CSVPGHGSYEQYF.

Worth noting for this clone: Other nucleotide sequences in the sample specify the same CDR3. The genes are TRBV29-1 and TRBJ2-5; the D gene is possibly TRBD2 (6 bases). CDR1 SQVTM and CDR2 ANQGSEA come from the germline V gene. The CDR3 loop spans 13 amino acids. V was trimmed by 1 base and J by 4 bases, leaving 10 bases between them. The CDR3 loop reads CSVEGGVGETQYF. CDR3 nucleotides: TGCAGCGTTGAAGGGGGGGTAGGAGAGACCCAGTACTTC.

This clone is a singleton in its sample. The CDR3 loop is CASSGPGLAGTYEQYF. CDR3 bases: TGTGCCAGCAGCGGCCCGGGACTAGCGGGGACCTACGAGCAGTACTTC. V gene TRBV11-2 combines with J gene TRBJ2-7, with 13 bases aligning to TRBD2. Germline CDR1 and CDR2: SGHAT and FQNNGV. The CDR3 loop spans 16 amino acids. V lost 5 bases and J lost 2; bases outside the gene matches: 6.

This chain joins TRBV7-9 and TRBJ2-4; tentatively, D is TRBD1 (6 bases). This CDR3 has 16 residues. V lost 4 bases and J 6 bases, leaving 19 bases between the germline ends. The V gene's germline CDR1 is SEHNR and CDR2 FQNEAQ (reference sequence). In DNA form, the CDR3 reads TGTGCCAGCAGCTCCGTAAGTCTACAGGGAGTAAACATTCAGTACTTC. It specifies CASSSVSLQGVNIQYF. The variable domain in full, completed from reference TRBV7-9 and TRBJ2-4, reads DTGVSQNPRHKITKRGQNVTFRCDPISEHNRLYWYRQTLGQGPEFLTYFQNEAQLEKSRLLSDRFSAERPKGSFSTLEIQRTEQGDSAMYLCASSSVSLQGVNIQYFGAGTRLSVL.

The rearrangement links TRBV7-6 to TRBJ2-7; D is possibly TRBD1 (5 bases). CDR3 size: 13 residues. Germline CDR1 and CDR2: SGHVS and FNYEAQ. Trimming removed 4 bases from V and 5 bases from J, with 12 bases in between. CDR3 nucleotides: TGTGCCAGCAGCTCAGACAGTTCGGACGAGCAGTACTTC. It specifies CASSSDSSDEQYF.

The chain has TRBV4-1 and TRBJ2-1, with 13 nucleotides matching TRBD2. Germline loops: CDR1 MGHRA, CDR2 YSYEKL. CDR3 length: 16 residues. Trimming at V came to 7 bases and at J to 4 bases, leaving 7 bases not matched to a gene. The CDR3 here is CASKKLAGGPYNEQFF. CDR3 sequence (DNA): TGCGCCAGCAAAAAACTAGCGGGAGGGCCGTACAATGAGCAGTTCTTC.

The rearrangement links TRBV18 to TRBJ1-3; the match to TRBD1 covers 8 bases. The V segment lost 5 bases and the J segment 2 bases; nucleotides outside the gene matches: 5. Germline V gene sequence: CDR1 KGHSH, CDR2 LQKENI. The CDR3 has 15 residues. CDR3 sequence: CASSKTGETGNTIYF. CDR3 nucleotides: TGTGCCAGCTCAAAGACAGGGGAGACTGGAAACACCATATATTTT.

On this clone: The junction departs from germline at one end; a sequencing error may be responsible. The rearrangement links TRBV5-6 to TRBJ1-1, with D hard to call. In germline, CDR1 is SGHDT, CDR2 YYEEEE. The CDR3 has 14 residues. The CDR3 coding sequence is TGCGCCAGCAGCCAAGAATCGGGTAACACTGAAGCTTTCTTT. Protein product: CASSQESGNTEAFF.

This chain links TRBV6-5 with TRBJ1-6, with a possible D match to TRBD1 (5 bases). Germline CDR1 and CDR2: MNHEY and SVGAGI. CDR3 length: 15 amino acids. V gave up 2 bases and J gave up 6 bases, with 11 bases separating them. This chain's CDR3 is CASSYDRQGNSPLHF. CDR3 nucleotides: TGTGCCAGCAGTTACGATCGGCAGGGTAATTCACCCCTCCACTTT.

This chain connects TRBV30 to TRBJ2-2, with D perhaps TRBD2 (6 bases). This CDR3 contains 13 residues. V was cut by 2 bases and J by 5 bases, with 9 bases left in between. In germline, CDR1 is GTSNPN, CDR2 SVGIG (reference sequence). The CDR3 protein is CAWSPGGTGELFF. For the CDR3, the DNA is TGTGCCTGGAGTCCCGGGGGTACCGGGGAGCTGTTTTTT.

This clone was observed once. This sequence joins TRBV14 and TRBJ2-7; 7 positions agree with TRBD1. The CDR3 covers 16 residues. V shed 4 bases and J 3 bases; nucleotides not matched to a gene: 12. Germline V gene lookup returns CDR1 SGHDN and CDR2 FVKESK. The CDR3 DNA sequence: TGTGCCAGCAGCCGAATCGACAGGGATCAGGGCTACGAGCAGTACTTC. Amino acids: CASSRIDRDQGYEQYF.

V gene TRBV15 combines with J gene TRBJ2-4, with TRBD1 identical over 8 bases. Germline CDR1 LNHNV, CDR2 YYDKDF (reference sequence). This CDR3 comprises 15 residues. The V gene end was trimmed by 1 base and the J gene end by 7 bases; junction bases not matched to a gene: 6. CDR3 in amino acids: CATSRGSGGRNIQYF. The CDR3, as DNA: TGTGCCACCAGCAGAGGGTCAGGGGGCCGTAACATTCAGTACTTC.

J is TRBJ2-3 and V is TRBV5-6; no definite D call. From germline, CDR1 is SGHDT and CDR2 YYEEEE. The CDR3 runs 13 residues. V was shortened by 0 bases and J by 4 bases, with 6 bases between the two germline ends. CDR3 sequence reads: CASSLVQADTQYF. The CDR3 DNA sequence: TGTGCCAGCAGCTTGGTCCAGGCAGATACGCAGTATTTT.

The DNA for the CDR3 is TGCGCCAGCAGCCAAGGGACAGGGAATTCACCCCTCCACTTT. Amino acid sequence: CASSQGTGNSPLHF. The chain is built from TRBV4-1 and TRBJ1-6; 8 bases fit TRBD1. The CDR3 has 14 amino acids. In germline, CDR1 is MGHRA, CDR2 YSYEKL. Germline trimming cut 1 base from V and 7 bases from J; bases unmatched to any gene: 0.

The genes are TRBV7-9 and TRBJ2-7; D is unresolved. V lost 1 base to trimming and J lost 3 bases, with 4 bases between them. Germline V lookup: CDR1 SEHNR, CDR2 FQNEAQ (reference sequence). This CDR3 comprises 12 residues. The CDR3 region is CASSLVSYEQYF. For the CDR3, the DNA is TGTGCCAGCAGCTTAGTGAGCTACGAGCAGTACTTC.

V and J are TRBV7-3 and TRBJ1-5; 7 bases agree with TRBD1. Germline CDR1 and CDR2: SGHTA and FQGTGA. The CDR3 runs 13 residues. V was pared by 5 bases and J by 8 bases, with 6 bases of the junction left unmatched. The CDR3 sequence: CASSREQGKPQHF. The CDR3, as DNA: TGTGCCAGCAGCAGAGAACAGGGGAAGCCCCAGCATTTT.

The chain employs TRBV4-1 and TRBJ1-1; D is unclear. The germline V gene has CDR1 MGHRA and CDR2 YSYEKL. Trimming took off 2 bases at V and 1 base at J, with 5 bases between the two ends. The CDR3 loop spans 13 amino acids. CDR3 nucleotide sequence: TGCGCCAGCAGCCAACGGGAGAACACTGAAGCTTTCTTT. Translated, it gives CASSQRENTEAFF.